The clone carrying this TCR beta chain was observed at least ten times. Its antigen is not known. These data belong to a study of T cells after yellow fever vaccination. Findings of the study overall: Overlap between CD4 and CD8 compartments was detected for a small share of clonotypes.

Synthesis of TCR cDNA relied on 5'RACE template switching, which attached a universal primer site and UMIs. TCRdb reprocessed the 5' RACE reads via MiXCR and lists one record per CDR3 protein. The sample lists about 400,000 distinct CDR3 sequences, 6.2% seen once, with roughly 15% in the top ten. This CDR3 comprises 15 residues. Looked up from germline, CDR1 is LGHNA and CDR2 is YSLEER. Trimming cost V 4 bases and J 3 bases, with 16 bases left between them. The origin of this receptor is a man under 40 who received the YFV17D yellow fever vaccine. V usage is TRBV4-3 and J usage is TRBJ2-7; no definite D call. The material sequenced was PBMCs, taken 5 days after the yellow fever booster vaccination. This chain's CDR3 is CASSRSNSLLYEQYF. The CDR3 region has the DNA TGCGCCAGCAGCCGTTCTAATAGTCTACTCTACGAGCAGTACTTC.